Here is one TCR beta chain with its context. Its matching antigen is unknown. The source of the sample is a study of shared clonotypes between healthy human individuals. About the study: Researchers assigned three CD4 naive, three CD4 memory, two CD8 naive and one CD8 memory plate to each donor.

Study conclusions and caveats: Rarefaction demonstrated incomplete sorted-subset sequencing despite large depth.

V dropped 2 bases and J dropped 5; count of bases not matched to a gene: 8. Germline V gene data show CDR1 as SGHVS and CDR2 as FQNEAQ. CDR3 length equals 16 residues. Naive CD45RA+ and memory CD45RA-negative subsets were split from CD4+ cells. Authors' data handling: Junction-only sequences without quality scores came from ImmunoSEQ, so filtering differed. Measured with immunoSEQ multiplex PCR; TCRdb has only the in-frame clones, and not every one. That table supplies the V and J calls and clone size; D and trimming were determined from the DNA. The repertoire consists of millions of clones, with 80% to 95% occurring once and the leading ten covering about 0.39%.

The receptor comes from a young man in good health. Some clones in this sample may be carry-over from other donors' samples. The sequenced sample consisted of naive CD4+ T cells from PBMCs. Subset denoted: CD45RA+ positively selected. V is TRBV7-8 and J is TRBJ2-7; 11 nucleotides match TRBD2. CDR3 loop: CASSLLLAGGVHEQYF. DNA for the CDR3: TGTGCCAGCAGCTTACTCTTAGCGGGGGGGGTCCACGAGCAGTACTTC.